This TCR beta chain was sequenced during a study of immune characterization of retroperitoneal liposarcoma. CDR1 is MNHNS, CDR2 SASEGT, per germline. V was pared by 2 bases and J by 0 bases, with 11 bases between. The CDR3 contains 16 residues. MiXCR, run by TCRdb on the PCR reads, gives a single entry per CDR3 protein. This sample has around 11,000 distinct CDR3 sequences, with over 45% found just once. This TCR was recovered from a female donor with retroperitoneal liposarcoma. The source material was tumor tissue. The rearrangement joins TRBV6-1 to TRBJ2-1; maybe TRBD1 (6 bases). The CDR3 here is CASSEWGQGSYNEQFF. CDR3 DNA sequence: TGTGCCAGCAGTGAATGGGGACAAGGCTCCTACAATGAGCAGTTCTTC.